A selection of T cell receptor beta chains follows, all from one sample in a study of CD8 T cells in ankylosing spondylitis. In TCRdb, the 5' RACE reads were re-called with MiXCR into one record per CDR3 protein. Of approximately 25,000 distinct CDR3 sequences listed, roughly 17% are singletons. Sequenced sample: blood. Every receptor here comes from a male donor with ankylosing spondylitis or in good health (not recorded which). The CDR3 runs from the conserved cysteine through the conserved F or W. The D gene is left open where the match is weak. A row's size may be missing; if present it is once, few, many or a size class.

v_call	j_call	d_call	clone_size	cdr3_nt	cdr3_aa
TRBV4-3	TRBJ2-3	NA	many	TGCGCCAGCAGTAAGGGAGGAGATACGCAGTATTTT	CASSKGGDTQYF
TRBV4-3	TRBJ2-5	NA	NA	TGCGCCAGCAGCCAAGGGACAGTCCAAGAGACCCAGTACTTC	CASSQGTVQETQYF
TRBV7-2	TRBJ2-5	NA	few	TGTGCCAGCACTCCCGTGATCGGCGGCCAAGAGACCCAGTACTTC	CASTPVIGGQETQYF
TRBV27	TRBJ2-6	NA	NA	TGTGCCAGCAGTTCGACAGGATTTAAGTCTGGGGCCAACGTCCTGACTTTC	CASSSTGFKSGANVLTF
TRBV3-1	TRBJ1-4	NA	NA	TGTGCCAGCAGCCAAGCTTGGGCGGGTAATGAAAAACTGTTTTTT	CASSQAWAGNEKLFF
TRBV7-6	TRBJ2-1	TRBD1	NA	TGTGCCAGCAGCTTAGTAGGGGGGACAGGGGGCTTTTCTCCCTACAATGAGCAGTTCTTC	CASSLVGGTGGFSPYNEQFF
TRBV7-9	TRBJ2-4	NA	many	TGTGCCAGCAGCCATACAGGCCCACTAGCCAAAAACATTCAGTACTTC	CASSHTGPLAKNIQYF
TRBV19	TRBJ2-7	NA	few	TGTGCCAGTAGTTGGGGGGGCAACGAGCAGTACTTC	CASSWGGNEQYF
TRBV29-1	TRBJ2-6	NA	NA	TGCAGCGGGAGGACTCCCGGGGCCAACGTCCTGACTTTC	CSGRTPGANVLTF
TRBV25-1	TRBJ2-2	TRBD1	many	TGTGCCAGCAACCGGGACAGTAACACCGGGGAGCTGTTTTTT	CASNRDSNTGELFF
TRBV20-1	TRBJ2-1	TRBD1	many	TGCAGTGCTGAAAGGGGACAGGGTAAAGATGAGCAGTTCTTC	CSAERGQGKDEQFF
TRBV20-1	TRBJ2-3	NA	few	TGCAGTGCTGCCGACGTTAGCACAGATACGCAGTATTTT	CSAADVSTDTQYF
TRBV28	TRBJ2-4	NA	NA	TGTGCCACCCAGCTAGCCAAAAACATTCAGTACTTC	CATQLAKNIQYF
TRBV5-1	TRBJ2-1	NA	few	TGCGCCAGCAGCTTGAGGCGGGGTTTGGATGAGCAGTTCTTC	CASSLRRGLDEQFF
TRBV18	TRBJ2-6	NA	few	TGTGCCAGCTCACCAAGGGAAAGCTCTGGGGCCAACGTCCTGACTTTC	CASSPRESSGANVLTF
TRBV20-1	TRBJ2-2	TRBD2	many	TGCAGTGCGGACAGCGGGGGGGCCGCCGGGGAGCTGTTTTTT	CSADSGGAAGELFF
TRBV29-1	TRBJ2-1	TRBD1	many	TGCAGCGTCGTACGGGACAGGGGGCAAGGTGAGCAGTTCTTC	CSVVRDRGQGEQFF
TRBV7-9	TRBJ2-2	TRBD1	many	TGTGCCAGCAGCTTAGCCGTTCATCCGGGACAGGCGAACACCGGGGAGCTGTTTTTT	CASSLAVHPGQANTGELFF
TRBV12-3/TRBV12-4	TRBJ2-3	NA	many	TGTGCCAGCACCCTAAACGGCAACCCTAGCACAGATACGCAGTATTTT	CASTLNGNPSTDTQYF
TRBV7-6	TRBJ2-7	TRBD2	many	TGTGCCAGCAGCCGGCGGCCTAGCGGGAGAGACGAGCAGTACTTC	CASSRRPSGRDEQYF
TRBV5-1	TRBJ2-5	NA	many	TGCGCCAGCAGCACAGCGTTGCAGGCCCAAGAGACCCAGTACTTC	CASSTALQAQETQYF
TRBV7-2	TRBJ2-5	NA	NA	TGTGCCAGCAGCACGGGGTCTCAAGAGACCCAGTACTTC	CASSTGSQETQYF
TRBV11-2	TRBJ2-1	NA	many	TGTGCCAGCAGCTTAGAATGGCTCGATAACAATGAGCAGTTCTTC	CASSLEWLDNNEQFF
TRBV29-1	TRBJ2-5	NA	NA	TGCAGCGGCGAGACCGGGCCTGGGCGGGAGACCCAGTACTTC	CSGETGPGRETQYF
TRBV20-1	TRBJ2-2	NA	many	TGCAGTGCTAGACCCACAACCTCGCCCAACACCGGGGAGCTGTTTTTT	CSARPTTSPNTGELFF
TRBV6-2/TRBV6-3	TRBJ2-6	NA	NA	TGTGCCAGCAGCCCGGGTCTGCACACTGGGGCCAACGTCCTGACTTTC	CASSPGLHTGANVLTF
TRBV7-2	TRBJ2-7	TRBD2	NA	TGTGCCAGCAGCTTAGTAGCGGGAGCCCCTTACGAGCAGTACTTC	CASSLVAGAPYEQYF
TRBV12-3/TRBV12-4	TRBJ2-2	TRBD1	many	TGTGCCTCCACTACATCGACAGGGGAGTCCGGGGAGCTGTTTTTT	CASTTSTGESGELFF
TRBV20-1	TRBJ2-1	TRBD2	few	TGCAGTGCTAGACGTTTAGCGGGGATCTCCTACAATGAGCAGTTCTTC	CSARRLAGISYNEQFF
TRBV28	TRBJ2-7	NA	NA	TGTGCCAGCAGGACAGGAGGCTCTATATACGAGCAGTACTTC	CASRTGGSIYEQYF
TRBV7-2	TRBJ1-3	NA	NA	TGTGCCAGCAGCTTAGCGGGGCAGTCTGGAAACACCATATATTTT	CASSLAGQSGNTIYF
TRBV7-2	TRBJ2-4	NA	NA	TGTGCCAGCAGCGTAGGGCCTCTGGGATATCTAAACATTCAGTACTTC	CASSVGPLGYLNIQYF
TRBV6-2/TRBV6-3	TRBJ2-3	NA	NA	TGTGCCAGCAGTAGACAGAGAACCAGGACCACAGATACGCAGTATTTT	CASSRQRTRTTDTQYF
TRBV12-3/TRBV12-4	TRBJ2-3	NA	few	TGTGCCAGCTTGCCTAGCACGACAGATACGCAGTATTTT	CASLPSTTDTQYF
TRBV7-3	TRBJ1-1	NA	few	TGTGCCAGCAGCCCGTCGGGGCTGGGCACTGAAGCTTTCTTT	CASSPSGLGTEAFF
TRBV5-1	TRBJ2-3	NA	NA	TGCGCCAGCAGCTCGCAGGGGTCTCCTAGCACAGATACGCAGTATTTT	CASSSQGSPSTDTQYF
TRBV7-9	TRBJ2-4	NA	NA	TGTGCCAGCAGCTTGAGTAGGGATATTCAGTACTTC	CASSLSRDIQYF
TRBV28	TRBJ2-3	NA	NA	TGTGCCAGCAGTTTAAGAGGCGGGGGCACAGATACGCAGTATTTT	CASSLRGGGTDTQYF
TRBV4-3	TRBJ1-4	NA	many	TGCGCCAGCAGCCAAGGAAGGAACGAAAAACTGTTTTTT	CASSQGRNEKLFF
TRBV4-2	TRBJ1-1	TRBD1	NA	TGTGCCAGCAGCCAAGATCTGGGGACAGGGTTGAACACTGAAGCTTTCTTT	CASSQDLGTGLNTEAFF
TRBV27	TRBJ1-1	TRBD1	many	TGTGCCAGCAGTCCGACAGGGGGCCTGAACACTGAAGCTTTCTTT	CASSPTGGLNTEAFF
TRBV5-6	TRBJ2-2	NA	NA	TGTGCCAGCAGCTGGGGGATCACCGGGGAGCTGTTTTTT	CASSWGITGELFF
TRBV4-3	TRBJ2-3	TRBD1	few	TGCGCCAGCAGCAAGGGGGCGAGGACAGATACGCAGTATTTT	CASSKGARTDTQYF
TRBV7-2	TRBJ2-7	NA	medium-sized	TGTGCCAGCAGGTTAGATGGGGGGCATGTCGACGAGCAGTACTTC	CASRLDGGHVDEQYF
TRBV11-2	TRBJ2-3	NA	few	TGTGCCAGCAGCCAGCCGGATACGCAGTATTTT	CASSQPDTQYF
TRBV29-1	TRBJ1-5	NA	NA	TGCAGCGCTGCAACAGGGAGCAATCAGCCCCAGCATTTT	CSAATGSNQPQHF
TRBV19	TRBJ1-1	NA	NA	TGTGCCAGTAGTATTGTCCTCTCGGGTGCGGCTTTCTTT	CASSIVLSGAAFF
TRBV4-3	TRBJ2-1	TRBD1	NA	TGCGCCAGCAGCCTAGACAGGGGGCTAAATGAGCAGTTCTTC	CASSLDRGLNEQFF
TRBV11-2	TRBJ2-3	NA	many	TGTGCCAGCCACATGGGGGGGCAAGCGCAGTATTTT	CASHMGGQAQYF
TRBV28	TRBJ2-2	TRBD1	few	TGTGCCAGCAGTCCCAGACAGGGGTGGAGAGACACCGGGGAGCTGTTTTTT	CASSPRQGWRDTGELFF
TRBV7-2	TRBJ1-5	NA	few	TGTGCCAGCAGCCCAGCGGCAGGGTCCGATCAGCCCCAGCATTTT	CASSPAAGSDQPQHF
TRBV2	TRBJ2-7	TRBD2	medium-sized	TGTGCCAGCAGTGAAGGTCTGGGAGGGACCCCCTACGAGCAGTACTTC	CASSEGLGGTPYEQYF
TRBV5-1	TRBJ2-5	NA	many	TGCGCCAGCAGCTCACCAGGGAGGCGAGAGACCCAGTACTTC	CASSSPGRRETQYF